The entry that follows covers one T cell receptor (beta chain) sequence. V lost 4 bases to trimming and J lost 4 bases; unmatched junction nucleotides: 7. The CDR3 loop spans 15 amino acids. Per germline, CDR1 DFQATT and CDR2 SNEGSKA (reference sequence). The authors sequenced patients whose flow cytometry had shown CD8+CD57+ cell expansion. Genomic DNA provided the template from which TCR beta VDJ and CDR3 profiles were obtained. MiXCR, run by TCRdb on the reads, gives a single entry per CDR3 protein. The sample lists around 500,000 distinct CDR3 sequences; approximately 33% were seen once. The data are from a study of CD8+CD57+ T cells in acquired aplastic anemia.

What was sequenced was sorted CD4+, CD8+, or CD8+CD57+ T cells (not recorded which) from PBMCs. The sequence came from a human donor with aplastic anemia. The V gene is TRBV20-1, the J gene TRBJ2-7; 13 bases are shared with TRBD2. CDR3 DNA sequence: TGCAGTGCTATTAAACTAGCGGGGGGGGTGTACGAGCAGTACTTC. It is translated as CSAIKLAGGVYEQYF.